The sequence of this T cell receptor beta chain was determined in a study of human T cells and chemical hapten exposure. Across the whole study: DPC at 2% was the sensitizing agent, placed on roughly 2 cm by roughly 2 cm of upper inner arm skin.

For the library, individual cDNA molecules each received unique molecular identifiers. TCRdb reprocessed the RACE reads with MiXCR, giving one entry per CDR3 protein. This table has about 140,000 distinct CDR3 sequences, about 10% appearing once. This clonotype has more than one count but fewer than ten. Its antigen is currently unknown. The sample's time point: patch test 2, 6 weeks after DPC sensitization. The treatment is: therapeutic diphenylcyclopropenone sensitization with weekly scalp DPC. The V gene lost 4 bases and the J gene lost 3 bases, with 7 bases spanning the gap. The CDR3 is 12 amino acids. Germline CDR1 reads SGHNT; CDR2 reads YYREEE (reference sequence). Study outcomes and limitations: Significantly greater numbers of large CDR3 similarity clusters came from expanded TCRs than from controls.

Source: whole blood, taken in connection with sensitization to the hapten diphenylcyclopropenone (DPC). The V and J genes are TRBV5-4 and TRBJ1-1, with no clear D. The source of this sequence is a woman aged 45-65 years with alopecia areata. Some clones in this sample may be carry-over from other donors' samples. The CDR3 DNA reads as TGTGCCAGCAGCCCCGGGCACACTGAAGCTTTCTTT. Its protein product is CASSPGHTEAFF.